This T cell receptor beta chain appears in the sequencing data of a study of long-term antiretroviral therapy in people with HIV. Post-ART PBMC samples numbered at least two per donor, and pre-ART ones at least one. Each HIV-infected participant was given treatment in the United States. Prior to DNA extraction, the samples held about 0.85-10 million cryopreserved PBMC. Findings and caveats of the study: Within the repertoire, clones expanded before ART were dominant at all time points.

With survey level as its setting, the immunoSEQ assay was v3.0. Repertoires were generated with immunoSEQ multiplex PCR, while TCRdb's copy carries only in-frame clones and drops some. The sample records approximately 15,000 clones, approximately 80% being singletons. Of note for this clone: The antigen is not known.

This sample comprised unsorted PBMCs, obtained 0.1 years before starting antiretroviral therapy. The clonotype was recovered from a man aged 18 to 29 with HIV.

The DNA of the CDR3 is TGTGCCAGCAGTTTGACTAGCGGGAGGGCGAATGAGCAGTTCTTC. Encoded protein: CASSLTSGRANEQFF. V gene TRBV2 combines with J gene TRBJ2-1; TRBD2 aligns across 14 bases. J gave up 7 bases and V 5 bases, and 4 bases lay outside the gene matches. Germline V gives CDR1 SNHLY, CDR2 FYNNEI. The CDR3 spans 15 residues.